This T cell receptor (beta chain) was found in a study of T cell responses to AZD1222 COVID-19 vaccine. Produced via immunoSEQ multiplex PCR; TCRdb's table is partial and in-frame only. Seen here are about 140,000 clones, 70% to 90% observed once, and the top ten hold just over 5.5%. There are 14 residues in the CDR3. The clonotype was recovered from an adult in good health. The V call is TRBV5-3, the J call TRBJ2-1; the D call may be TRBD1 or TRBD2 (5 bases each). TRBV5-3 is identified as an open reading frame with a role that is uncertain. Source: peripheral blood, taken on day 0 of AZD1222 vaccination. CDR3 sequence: CAQGERISYNEQFF. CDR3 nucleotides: TGTGCTCAAGGGGAGCGGATCTCCTACAATGAGCAGTTCTTC.